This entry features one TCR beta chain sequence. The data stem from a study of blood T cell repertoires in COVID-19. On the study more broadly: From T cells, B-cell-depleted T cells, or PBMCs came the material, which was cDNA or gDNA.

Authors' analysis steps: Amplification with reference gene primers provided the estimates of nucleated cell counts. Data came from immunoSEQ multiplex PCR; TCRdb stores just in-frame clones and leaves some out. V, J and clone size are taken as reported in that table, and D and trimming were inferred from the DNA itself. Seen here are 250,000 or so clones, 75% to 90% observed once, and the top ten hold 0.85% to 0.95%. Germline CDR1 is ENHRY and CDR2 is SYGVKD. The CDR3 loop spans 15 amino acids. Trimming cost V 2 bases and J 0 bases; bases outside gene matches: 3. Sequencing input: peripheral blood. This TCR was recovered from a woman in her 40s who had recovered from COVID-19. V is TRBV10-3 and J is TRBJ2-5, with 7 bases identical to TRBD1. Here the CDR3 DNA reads TGTGCCATCAGTGAGCCCGGACAGGACCAAGAGACCCAGTACTTC. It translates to CAISEPGQDQETQYF.